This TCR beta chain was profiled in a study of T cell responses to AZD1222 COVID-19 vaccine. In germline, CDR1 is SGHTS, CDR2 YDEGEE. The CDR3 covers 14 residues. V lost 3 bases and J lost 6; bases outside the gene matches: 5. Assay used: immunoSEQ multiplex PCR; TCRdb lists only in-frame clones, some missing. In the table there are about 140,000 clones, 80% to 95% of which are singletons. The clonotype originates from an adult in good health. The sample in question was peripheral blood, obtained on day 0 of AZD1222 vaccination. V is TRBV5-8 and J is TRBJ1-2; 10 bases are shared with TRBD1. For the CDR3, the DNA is TGTGCCAGCAGCTGGGCAGGGACAGGGGATGGCTACACCTTC. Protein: CASSWAGTGDGYTF.